This T cell receptor (beta chain) was retrieved from a study of radiation and T cells in renal cell carcinoma. V was shortened by 5 bases and J by 7 bases, with 18 bases between the two germline ends. CDR3 length equals 15 residues. Per the germline V gene, CDR1 is LNHDA and CDR2 is SQIVND (reference sequence). Sample time point: blood 4 weeks post-SBRT, at nephrectomy. The treatment here: 15 Gy SBRT to primary tumor, nephrectomy 4 weeks later. Nephrectomy followed 15 Gy stereotactic body radiation by 4 weeks. Blood was sampled at baseline, 2 weeks and 4 weeks after SBRT. The protocol was immunoSEQ multiplex PCR, while the TCRdb copy is restricted to in-frame clones and leaves out a portion. The sample lists 130,000 to 150,000 clones, 75% to 90% occurring once.

The sequence was obtained from a woman between 45 and 65 years old with renal cell carcinoma. The specimen comprised blood, sampled from a patient whose treatment included radiotherapy and nephrectomy. The chain carries TRBV19 and TRBJ2-1; D gene uncertain. CDR3 nucleotide sequence: TGTGCCAGTAGTTTACGACCTATTCTAGAGAATGAGCAGTTCTTC. Translated: CASSLRPILENEQFF.